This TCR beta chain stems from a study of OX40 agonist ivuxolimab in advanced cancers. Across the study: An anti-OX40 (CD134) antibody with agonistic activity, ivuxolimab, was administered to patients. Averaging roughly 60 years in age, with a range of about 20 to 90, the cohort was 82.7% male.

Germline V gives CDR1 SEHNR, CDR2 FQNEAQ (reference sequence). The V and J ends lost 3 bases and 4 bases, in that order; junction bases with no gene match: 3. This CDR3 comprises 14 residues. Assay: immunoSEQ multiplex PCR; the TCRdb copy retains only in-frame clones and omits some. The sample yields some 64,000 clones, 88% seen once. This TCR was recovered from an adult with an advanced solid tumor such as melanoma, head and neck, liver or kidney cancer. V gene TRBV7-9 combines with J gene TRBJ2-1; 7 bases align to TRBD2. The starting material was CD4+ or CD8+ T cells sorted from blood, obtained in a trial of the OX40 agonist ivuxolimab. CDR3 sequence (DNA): TGTGCCAGCAGCTTGGGCGGGAGTTACAATGAGCAGTTCTTC. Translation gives CASSLGGSYNEQFF.